Listed here is a single TCR beta chain. The sample is drawn from a study of blood T cell repertoires in COVID-19. The CDR3 is 15 residues long. CDR1 ENHRY and CDR2 SYGVKD come from the germline V gene. V was clipped by 6 bases and J by 5 bases; unmatched bases: 8. Generated by immunoSEQ multiplex PCR, the TCRdb table keeps only in-frame clones and is missing some. The table shows about 240,000 clones, with around 86% occurring only once. The specimen sequenced was peripheral blood. The chain employs TRBV10-3 and TRBJ2-2; 8 bases are shared with TRBD1. The source of this sequence is an elderly man with acute or convalescent COVID-19. The CDR3 DNA reads as TGTGCCATCAGGAAGACAGGGGCGTCGACCGGGGAGCTGTTTTTT. Its protein is CAIRKTGASTGELFF.